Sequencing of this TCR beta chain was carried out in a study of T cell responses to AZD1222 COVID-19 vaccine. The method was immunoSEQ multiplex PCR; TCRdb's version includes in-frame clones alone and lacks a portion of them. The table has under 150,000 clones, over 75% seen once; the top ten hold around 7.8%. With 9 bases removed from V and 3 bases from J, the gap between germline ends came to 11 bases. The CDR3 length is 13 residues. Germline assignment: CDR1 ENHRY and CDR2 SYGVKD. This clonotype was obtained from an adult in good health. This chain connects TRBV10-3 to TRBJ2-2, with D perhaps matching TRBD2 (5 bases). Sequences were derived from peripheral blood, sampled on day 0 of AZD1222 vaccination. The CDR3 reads CAMGSRDTGELFF. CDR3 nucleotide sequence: TGTGCCATGGGGAGTAGGGACACCGGGGAGCTGTTTTTT.